This passage covers 22 T cell receptor beta chains from one sample sequenced in a study of blood T cell repertoires in COVID-19. Profiling relied on immunoSEQ multiplex PCR, and the TCRdb table lists in-frame clones only, not all of them. The sample lists about 220,000 clones, 65% to 85% occurring once. Sequenced material: PBMCs or T cells enriched from blood (not recorded which). These receptors all stem from a woman between 40 and 50 years old who had recovered from COVID-19.

The gene calls are TRBV10-3 and TRBJ2-1; D may be TRBD2 (6 bases). The CDR3 covers 14 residues. Per germline, CDR1 ENHRY and CDR2 SYGVKD. V dropped 3 bases and J dropped 4 bases, with 10 bases sitting between them. Here the CDR3 reads CAISDRDLYNEQFF. CDR3 coding DNA: TGTGCCATCAGTGACCGGGACTTATACAATGAGCAGTTCTTC.

CDR3 in amino acids: CASSPTGGMNTEAFF. CDR3 bases: TGTGCCAGCAGCCCGACAGGGGGGATGAACACTGAAGCTTTCTTT. This rearrangement joins TRBV3-1 (or the pseudogene TRBV3-2) to TRBJ1-1; 9 nucleotides align to TRBD1. Looked up from germline, CDR1 is LGHDT and CDR2 is YNNKEL (reference sequence). The CDR3 is 15 residues long. J gave up 0 bases and V 4 bases, and 3 bases lay outside the gene matches.

This sequence joins TRBV30 and TRBJ2-1, with D uncertain. The CDR3 is 11 amino acids. Germline CDR1 and CDR2: GTSNPN and SVGIG (reference sequence). Trimming left V 0 bases short and J 10 bases short, with 7 bases between. DNA for the CDR3: TGTGCCTGGAGTGTACGGTGGGAGCAGTTCTTC. The encoded protein is CAWSVRWEQFF. The whole variable domain, remainder taken from reference TRBV30 and TRBJ2-1, is SQTIHQWPATLVQPVGSPLSLECTVEGTSNPNLYWYRQAAGRGLQLLFYSVGIGQISSEVPQNLSASRPQDRQFILSSKKLLLSDSGFYLCAWSVRWEQFFGPGTRLTVL.

The chain links TRBV7-9 to TRBJ2-1; TRBD2 matches at 8 bases. Trimming took 1 base from V and 5 from J; bases not matched to a gene: 7. This CDR3 has 16 residues. Germline V gene sequence: CDR1 SEHNR, CDR2 FQNEAQ (reference sequence). The CDR3 region has the DNA TGTGCCAGCAGCTTAGATCTAACTAGCGGTAACAATGAGCAGTTCTTC. Translation: CASSLDLTSGNNEQFF.

V and J are TRBV11-2 and TRBJ2-4; possibly TRBD2 for D (6 bases). This CDR3 contains 17 residues. Germline lookup yields CDR1 SGHAT and CDR2 FQNNGV. V was trimmed by 4 bases and J by 0 bases, leaving 16 bases between them. The CDR3 DNA follows: TGTGCCAGCAGCTGGGGACTCCGTGGAATAGCCAAAAACATTCAGTACTTC. Protein sequence: CASSWGLRGIAKNIQYF.

The chain recombines TRBV27 with TRBJ1-1, with unresolved D. The length of the CDR3 is 13 residues. The germline V and J ends were trimmed by 6 bases and 1 base, with 9 bases remaining between them. Looked up from germline, CDR1 is MNHEY and CDR2 is SMNVEV (reference sequence). The CDR3 nucleotides are TGTGCCAGCAGGCAAACAACGAACACTGAAGCTTTCTTT. It encodes CASRQTTNTEAFF.

J is TRBJ2-1 and V is TRBV5-1; no reliable D call. The CDR3 sequence is 16 residues long. V lost 2 bases and J 0 bases, leaving 12 bases between the germline ends. Germline CDR1 reads SGHRS; CDR2 reads YFSETQ. DNA of the CDR3: TGCGCCAGCAGCTTTTTGGCGTGGAGCTCCTACAATGAGCAGTTCTTC. Translation: CASSFLAWSSYNEQFF. The full variable domain, completed using reference TRBV5-1 and TRBJ2-1, is KAGVTQTPRYLIKTRGQQVTLSCSPISGHRSVSWYQQTPGQGLQFLFEYFSETQRNKGNFPGRFSGRQFSNSRSEMNVSTLELGDSALYLCASSFLAWSSYNEQFFGPGTRLTVL.

The chain carries TRBV27 and TRBJ2-5; 11 nucleotides match TRBD2. The CDR3 totals 14 residues. Germline V CDR1 and CDR2: MNHEY, SMNVEV (reference sequence). V was pared by 4 bases and J by 9 bases, with 7 bases of the junction left unmatched. The CDR3: CASSWSLAGGPQYF. In nucleotides, the CDR3 is TGTGCCAGCAGTTGGTCGCTAGCGGGAGGTCCCCAGTACTTC.

This chain uses TRBV7-8 with TRBJ1-6; 9 nucleotides line up with TRBD1. The germline V gene has CDR1 SGHVS and CDR2 FQNEAQ. The CDR3 is 13 amino acids. Trimming took 7 bases from V and 10 from J; bases not matched to a gene: 5. The CDR3 nucleotides read TGTGCCAGCACCCGAGGGACAGGGTCACCCCTCCACTTT. Protein product: CASTRGTGSPLHF.

This clone was found a few times. The rearrangement uses TRBV28 and TRBJ2-7, with D possibly matching TRBD2 (5 bases). Germline V gene lookup returns CDR1 MDHEN and CDR2 SYDVKM. The CDR3 length is 13 residues. V was pared by 10 bases and J by 6 bases, with 19 bases between. CDR3 in amino acids: CATTRTGSGEQYF. The CDR3 bases are TGTGCCACCACTAGGACTGGCTCAGGCGAGCAGTACTTC.

The chain employs TRBV7-2 and TRBJ2-3; TRBD2 matches 7 bases. The CDR3 runs to 14 residues. Trimming at V came to 6 bases and at J to 0 bases, leaving 3 bases not matched to a gene. Germline CDR1 SGHTA, CDR2 FQGNSA. The CDR3 region is CASSSGFSTDTQYF. The CDR3, as DNA: TGTGCCAGCAGTAGCGGGTTTAGCACAGATACGCAGTATTTT.

In its sample, this clone was seen once. CDR3 sequence reads: CASSTPKGGAVEKLFF. The CDR3 DNA reads TGTGCCAGCAGCACCCCTAAAGGGGGGGCGGTGGAAAAACTGTTTTTT. V usage is TRBV9 and J usage is TRBJ1-4, with a weak D call TRBD1 (6 bases). Germline CDR1 reads SGDLS; CDR2 reads YYNGEE. CDR3 length: 16 residues. The V end lost 4 bases, the J end lost 8 bases, and 21 bases lay between the germline ends.

CDR3 region: CSAGRVNEQFF. CDR3 bases: TGCAGTGCTGGCAGGGTCAATGAGCAGTTCTTC. The chain joins TRBV20-1 to TRBJ2-1, with D possibly TRBD1 on 5 matching bases. Germline V CDR1 and CDR2: DFQATT, SNEGSKA (reference sequence). Trimming removed 5 bases from V and 6 bases from J, with 8 bases in between. The CDR3 consists of 11 residues.

The chain combines TRBV15 with TRBJ1-5; 7 bases match TRBD1. J gave up 5 bases and V 1 base, and 2 bases lay outside the gene matches. This CDR3 region has 14 residues. The germline V gene has CDR1 LNHNV and CDR2 YYDKDF (reference sequence). CDR3 sequence (DNA): TGTGCCACCAGCAGAGTTACAGGGGATCAGCCCCAGCATTTT. Residues: CATSRVTGDQPQHF.

The V gene is TRBV19, the J gene TRBJ2-7, with 10 positions matching TRBD2. With V trimmed by 5 bases and J by 1 base, 11 bases remained unmatched. CDR1 is LNHDA and CDR2 is SQIVND in the germline V gene (reference sequence). The CDR3 has 17 residues. The CDR3: CASSPTSGTFQSYEQYF. The DNA of the CDR3 is TGTGCCAGTAGTCCTACTAGCGGGACCTTTCAATCCTACGAGCAGTACTTC.

The table lists this clone with a count of one. The chain carries TRBV10-1 and TRBJ1-2; TRBD1 matches 10 bases. The CDR3 is 16 amino acids. Germline CDR1 WNHNN, CDR2 SYGVQD (reference sequence). V dropped 5 bases and J dropped 6; count of bases not matched to a gene: 12. The CDR3 loop reads CASSRDQPGQGNGYTF. DNA for the CDR3: TGCGCCAGCAGTAGAGACCAACCGGGACAGGGGAATGGCTACACCTTC.

This chain links TRBV7-2 with TRBJ1-1; D is possibly TRBD1 (6 bases). V dropped 2 bases and J dropped 2 bases, with 12 bases sitting between them. The CDR3 totals 15 residues. Germline V gene data show CDR1 as SGHTA and CDR2 as FQGNSA. This chain's CDR3 is CASSLFHRANTEAFF. In DNA form, the CDR3 reads TGTGCCAGCAGCTTATTTCACAGGGCTAACACTGAAGCTTTCTTT. Full variable domain (outside the CDR3, taken from reference TRBV7-2 and TRBJ1-1): GAGVSQSPSNKVTEKGKDVELRCDPISGHTALYWYRQSLGQGLEFLIYFQGNSAPDKSGLPSDRFSAERTGGSVSTLTIQRTQQEDSAVYLCASSLFHRANTEAFFGQGTRLTVV.

The chain links TRBV28 to TRBJ1-4, with TRBD1 matching over 9 bases. V dropped 6 bases and J dropped 6; count of bases not matched to a gene: 5. Germline values: CDR1 MDHEN, CDR2 SYDVKM. The CDR3 runs 14 residues. DNA for the CDR3: TGTGCCAGCAGCAGGGGACAGGGACATGAAAAACTGTTTTTT. This sequence encodes CASSRGQGHEKLFF.

V usage is TRBV21-1 and J usage is TRBJ1-5; the table gives TRBD1 as D, unverified against the DNA. TRBV21-1 is a listed pseudogene. This CDR3 region has 17 residues. The CDR3 sequence is CASFIQIFVYSNQPQHF. CDR3 nucleotides: TGTGCCAGCTTCATCCAGATATTCGTATATAGCAATCAGCCCCAGCATTTT.

This clone came up once. The gene calls are TRBV18 and TRBJ1-1; D uncertain. The length of the CDR3 is 15 residues. CDR1 is KGHSH and CDR2 is LQKENI in the germline V gene. Deletions cut 5 bases from V and 1 base from J, with 14 bases between. The CDR3 DNA sequence: TGTGCCAGCTCAGTAAATCACAGATCGAACACTGAAGCTTTCTTT. Its protein is CASSVNHRSNTEAFF.

This clone was counted only a few times. The chain couples TRBV30 to TRBJ1-2; a weak D match, TRBD1 (6 bases). The V end was cut by 1 base, the J end by 0 bases, with 21 bases between. The CDR3 sequence is 18 residues long. Germline V gene sequence: CDR1 GTSNPN, CDR2 SVGIG (reference sequence). This CDR3 reads CAWSGRRVGTPTNYGYTF. CDR3 in DNA: TGTGCCTGGAGTGGGAGGCGGGTGGGGACACCTACTAACTATGGCTACACCTTC. Variable domain in full (rest from reference TRBV30 and TRBJ1-2): SQTIHQWPATLVQPVGSPLSLECTVEGTSNPNLYWYRQAAGRGLQLLFYSVGIGQISSEVPQNLSASRPQDRQFILSSKKLLLSDSGFYLCAWSGRRVGTPTNYGYTFGSGTRLTVV.

This clone was recorded once. The genes are TRBV18 and TRBJ2-1; 11 bases are shared with TRBD1. V lost 3 bases and J lost 6; bases outside the gene matches: 4. Germline lookup yields CDR1 KGHSH and CDR2 LQKENI. The CDR3 extends over 15 amino acids. CDR3 DNA sequence: TGTGCCAGCTCACCCGGACAGGGGGCCGCCAATGAGCAGTTCTTC. Amino acid sequence: CASSPGQGAANEQFF. Filled out from reference TRBV18 and TRBJ2-1, the complete variable domain reads NAGVMQNPRHLVRRRGQEARLRCSPMKGHSHVYWYRQLPEEGLKFMVYLQKENIIDESGMPKERFSAEFPKEGPSILRIQQVVRGDSAAYFCASSPGQGAANEQFFGPGTRLTVL.